This passage covers 24 T cell receptor beta chains from one sample sequenced in a study of blood T cell repertoires in COVID-19. Assay: immunoSEQ multiplex PCR; the TCRdb copy retains only in-frame clones and omits some. Of 250,000 to 350,000 clones listed, around 89% were seen once; the top ten hold under 3.5%. Sequencing was performed on PBMCs or T cells enriched from blood (not recorded which). The source is a woman between 45 and 65 years old who had recovered from COVID-19.

The gene calls are TRBV25-1 and TRBJ2-5; a possible D gene is TRBD1 (5 bases). The CDR3 totals 11 residues. CDR1 is MGHDK, CDR2 SYGVNS, per germline. Trimming removed 6 bases from V and 8 bases from J, with 10 bases in between. CDR3 amino acids: CASRQGPTQYF. The CDR3 DNA reads as TGTGCCAGCAGGCAGGGTCCAACCCAGTACTTC.

On this clone itself: Other DNA variants within this sample encode the same CDR3. This chain joins TRBV18 and TRBJ2-7; 7 nucleotides align to TRBD1. The germline V gene encodes CDR1 KGHSH and CDR2 LQKENI. This CDR3 spans 15 amino acids. V shed 6 bases, J shed 0 bases, and the junction held 8 bases outside the gene matches. In DNA form, the CDR3 reads TGTGCCAGCTCTCTCACCGGGACAGACTCCTACGAGCAGTACTTC. Translation: CASSLTGTDSYEQYF.

The gene calls are TRBV24-1 and TRBJ1-2; D is uncertain. The CDR3 length is 13 residues. CDR1 and CDR2 (germline): KGHDR, SFDVKD. The V gene lost 2 bases and the J gene lost 8 bases, with 11 bases spanning the gap. CDR3 sequence (DNA): TGTGCCACCAGTGATTCTGGCATACGAGGCTACACCTTC. As protein: CATSDSGIRGYTF.

V usage is TRBV27 and J usage is TRBJ2-1, with TRBD2 matching 9 bases. CDR1 and CDR2 (germline): MNHEY, SMNVEV (reference sequence). The trim removed 4 bases at V and 3 bases at J, leaving 16 bases unmatched. The CDR3 contains 19 residues. DNA of the CDR3: TGTGCCAGCAGTTCCAGTTCCCGACTAGCGGATAAGTACTACAATGAGCAGTTCTTC. Amino acids: CASSSSSRLADKYYNEQFF.

This clone was seen once. The V call is TRBV5-1, the J call TRBJ1-2; D is ambiguous. This CDR3 is built from 13 residues. Between the trimmed V and J ends, which lost 4 bases and 8 bases, there was a span of 15 bases. Germline V gene data show CDR1 as SGHRS and CDR2 as YFSETQ. The CDR3 DNA sequence: TGCGCCAGCAGCCTGGGGAGGGTTCCAGGCTACACCTTC. Translated, it gives CASSLGRVPGYTF.

V gene TRBV30 combines with J gene TRBJ1-3, with D possibly being TRBD1 (5 bases). V was pared by 5 bases and J by 0 bases, with 14 bases between. This CDR3 is built from 15 residues. Germline CDR1 GTSNPN, CDR2 SVGIG (reference sequence). The CDR3 DNA reads TGTGCCTGGGAGGGGCGGCCTTTCTCTGGAAACACCATATATTTT. It is translated as CAWEGRPFSGNTIYF.

This chain links TRBV7-2 with TRBJ1-1, with no clear D. V was shortened by 5 bases and J by 0 bases, with 16 bases between the two germline ends. This CDR3 comprises 16 residues. Germline V gene sequence: CDR1 SGHTA, CDR2 FQGNSA. The CDR3 loop is CASSVPAGSMNTEAFF. DNA for the CDR3: TGTGCCAGCAGCGTGCCGGCGGGGTCCATGAACACTGAAGCTTTCTTT.

The V gene is TRBV10-3, the J gene TRBJ1-1; 7 nucleotides line up with TRBD1. Per germline, CDR1 ENHRY and CDR2 SYGVKD. The CDR3 has 12 residues. The trim removed 9 bases at V and 4 bases at J, leaving 5 bases unmatched. The DNA for the CDR3 is TGTGCCATTGCACAGGGGATCACTGAAGCTTTCTTT. Protein product: CAIAQGITEAFF.

This clone came up a few times. The chain links TRBV11-3 to TRBJ2-1; D gene uncertain. Trimming pared 0 bases from V and 7 bases from J, leaving 7 bases between. Germline V lookup: CDR1 SGHNT, CDR2 YENEEA. The CDR3 totals 13 residues. This CDR3 is CASSLDIENEQFF. The CDR3 DNA reads as TGTGCCAGCAGCTTAGATATCGAGAATGAGCAGTTCTTC.

The chain carries TRBV7-3 and TRBJ2-6, with 8 bases identical to TRBD1. There are 18 residues in the CDR3. V gave up 3 bases and J gave up 1 base; unmatched junction bases: 8. Germline CDR1 reads SGHTA; CDR2 reads FQGTGA. The CDR3 sequence is CASSLAGTGTSGANVLTF. CDR3 DNA: TGTGCCAGCAGCTTGGCCGGGACAGGAACTTCTGGGGCCAACGTCCTGACTTTC. Combining the CDR3 with reference TRBV7-3 and TRBJ2-6 gives the whole variable domain GAGVSQTPSNKVTEKGKYVELRCDPISGHTALYWYRQSLGQGPEFLIYFQGTGAADDSGLPNDRFFAVRPEGSVSTLKIQRTERGDSAVYLCASSLAGTGTSGANVLTFGAGSRLTVL.

The chain's CDR3 is CATMRGDMNTEAFF. In DNA form, the CDR3 reads TGTGCCACGATGCGGGGGGATATGAACACTGAAGCTTTCTTT. This sequence joins TRBV7-9 and TRBJ1-1; possibly TRBD1 for D (5 bases). V was clipped by 10 bases and J by 0 bases, with 15 bases between them. CDR1 SEHNR and CDR2 FQNEAQ come from the germline V gene (reference sequence). The CDR3 contains 14 residues.

This rearrangement joins TRBV15 to TRBJ2-3, with D maybe TRBD2 (5 bases). V lost 4 bases, J lost 5 bases, and 10 bases lay in between. CDR1 LNHNV and CDR2 YYDKDF come from the germline V gene (reference sequence). CDR3 length: 13 amino acids. This CDR3 is CATSKLSGDTQYF. The CDR3 nucleotides read TGTGCCACCAGCAAGCTGAGCGGAGATACGCAGTATTTT.

This chain links TRBV7-2 with TRBJ1-2, with D possibly matching TRBD1 (5 bases). V lost 4 bases to trimming and J lost 8 bases, with 17 bases between them. The CDR3 spans 14 residues. Germline values: CDR1 SGHTA, CDR2 FQGNSA. This CDR3 reads CASSSTPGQGGYTF. CDR3 in DNA: TGTGCCAGCAGCTCAACCCCTGGACAAGGCGGCTACACCTTC.

V usage is TRBV6-5 and J usage is TRBJ1-3, with D hard to call. The CDR3 consists of 13 residues. Per the germline V gene, CDR1 is MNHEY and CDR2 is SVGAGI. V lost 6 bases to trimming and J lost 8 bases, with 14 bases between them. The CDR3 nucleotides read TGTGCCAGCAGCTCCCCTACTGCATACACCATATATTTT. It codes for CASSSPTAYTIYF.

The rearrangement links TRBV18 to TRBJ2-7; 8 positions agree with TRBD1. The CDR3 loop spans 15 amino acids. J gave up 3 bases and V 3 bases, and 7 bases lay outside the gene matches. In germline, CDR1 is KGHSH, CDR2 LQKENI. The CDR3 reads CASSPALTGDYEQYF. CDR3 nucleotide sequence: TGTGCCAGCTCACCGGCGTTGACAGGGGACTACGAGCAGTACTTC. Full variable domain (rest looked up from reference TRBV18 and TRBJ2-7): NAGVMQNPRHLVRRRGQEARLRCSPMKGHSHVYWYRQLPEEGLKFMVYLQKENIIDESGMPKERFSAEFPKEGPSILRIQQVVRGDSAAYFCASSPALTGDYEQYFGPGTRLTVT.

This sequence joins TRBV2 and TRBJ2-2; D remains ambiguous. Trimming left V 7 bases short and J 6 bases short, with 9 bases between. Germline V CDR1 and CDR2: SNHLY, FYNNEI. The CDR3 is made up of 12 amino acids. The CDR3 DNA sequence: TGTGCCAGCACTGTGGGCGCCGGGGAGCTGTTTTTT. Residues: CASTVGAGELFF.

The sample holds a few counts of this clone. The chain combines TRBV7-2 with TRBJ2-7, with TRBD2 matching 8 bases. Per germline, CDR1 SGHTA and CDR2 FQGNSA. V gave up 1 base and J gave up 0 bases; unmatched junction bases: 2. This CDR3 comprises 15 residues. CDR3 amino acids: CASSLGGTSSYEQYF. The CDR3 DNA sequence: TGTGCCAGCAGCTTAGGTGGGACTAGCTCCTACGAGCAGTACTTC.

A few counts support this clone. V is TRBV6-5 and J is TRBJ1-6; 7 bases line up with TRBD1. V lost 7 bases, J lost 2 bases, and 5 bases stayed unmatched. The length of the CDR3 is 15 residues. Germline V lookup: CDR1 MNHEY, CDR2 SVGAGI. CDR3 DNA sequence: TGTGCCAGCACCACGGGACAGACCTATAATTCACCCCTCCACTTT. Its protein product is CASTTGQTYNSPLHF.

This clone was observed a few times. The chain is built from TRBV7-2 and TRBJ2-3; no firm D call. Germline V lookup: CDR1 SGHTA, CDR2 FQGNSA. The V end lost 1 base, the J end lost 1 base, and 6 bases lay between the germline ends. This CDR3 contains 14 residues. The CDR3 protein is CASSLETGTDTQYF. The CDR3 nucleotides read TGTGCCAGCAGCTTAGAGACTGGCACAGATACGCAGTATTTT. Combining the CDR3 with reference TRBV7-2 and TRBJ2-3 gives the whole variable domain GAGVSQSPSNKVTEKGKDVELRCDPISGHTALYWYRQSLGQGLEFLIYFQGNSAPDKSGLPSDRFSAERTGGSVSTLTIQRTQQEDSAVYLCASSLETGTDTQYFGPGTRLTVL.

The chain links TRBV15 to TRBJ1-2; D not certain. Trimming pared 2 bases from V and 5 bases from J, leaving 15 bases between. CDR3 length: 15 residues. CDR1 and CDR2 from the germline V gene are LNHNV and YYDKDF (reference sequence). The CDR3 region has the DNA TGTGCCACCAGCAGATGGGAGGGATCAGGATATGGCTACACCTTC. It codes for CATSRWEGSGYGYTF.

This chain joins TRBV5-1 and TRBJ2-1, with TRBD1 matching over 9 bases. Per germline, CDR1 SGHRS and CDR2 YFSETQ. The ends lost 5 bases at V and 4 bases at J; junction bases unmatched: 10. CDR3 length: 16 residues. CDR3 sequence reads: CASSNGQGSFYNEQFF. The CDR3 DNA reads TGCGCCAGCAGTAACGGACAGGGGTCATTTTACAATGAGCAGTTCTTC.

The rearrangement joins TRBV29-1 to TRBJ2-2; D is uncertain. V lost 7 bases, J lost 8 bases, and 23 bases lay in between. The CDR3 covers 15 residues. In germline, CDR1 is SQVTM, CDR2 ANQGSEA. CDR3 amino acids: CSAVDPGTNTGELFF. For the CDR3, the DNA is TGCAGCGCCGTTGATCCGGGTACGAATACGGGGGAGCTGTTTTTT.

This chain joins TRBV15 and TRBJ2-1, with TRBD2 matching 10 bases. The CDR3 totals 16 residues. CDR1 and CDR2 from the germline V gene are LNHNV and YYDKDF (reference sequence). V shed 1 base and J 7 bases; nucleotides not matched to a gene: 7. The CDR3 bases are TGTGCCACCAGCAGAGGTCCTAGCGGGAGTAATAATGAGCAGTTCTTC. Its translation: CATSRGPSGSNNEQFF.

This chain joins TRBV5-4 and TRBJ1-4; no definite D call. The CDR3 runs 15 residues. The V end was cut by 4 bases, the J end by 8 bases, with 18 bases between. Per the germline V gene, CDR1 is SGHNT and CDR2 is YYREEE (reference sequence). In DNA form, the CDR3 reads TGTGCCAGCAGCCGTGAGAAAGAGCTAAAAGAAAAACTGTTTTTT. Its protein is CASSREKELKEKLFF.